This T cell receptor beta chain comes out of a study of shared clonotypes between healthy human individuals. Study observations and caveats: How much donors shared clonotypes was expected to be affected by sequencing depth. Researchers sampled blood only, noting tissue repertoires likely differ.

Concerning this clone itself: Its specificity is unknown.

With 3 bases clipped from V and 10 bases from J, the junction kept 7 bases outside the gene matches. The CDR3 runs 14 residues. The germline V gene encodes CDR1 SGHNT and CDR2 YYREEE (reference sequence). Produced via immunoSEQ multiplex PCR; TCRdb's table is partial and in-frame only. The top ten clones hold roughly 13% of a sample with 470,000 or so clones, approximately 84% of them seen once. The donors, all of them Caucasian adults, lived in Nashville, Tennessee. This chain connects TRBV5-4 to TRBJ2-4; 10 nucleotides align to TRBD1. The TCR comes from a woman aged 35 to 49 in good health. Some clones in this sample may be carry-over from other donors' samples. Sequencing used PBMCs. CDR3 sequence (DNA): TGTGCCAGCAGCTCCTACGGACAGGGGGGGATTCAGTACTTC. It translates to CASSSYGQGGIQYF.